A single sample is the source of the 25 T cell receptor beta chains below, sequenced in a study of blood T cell repertoires in COVID-19. Sequenced by immunoSEQ multiplex PCR; TCRdb stores in-frame clones only, minus some. This table has 300,000 to 350,000 clones, around nine tenths appearing once. What was sequenced was peripheral blood. These receptors all stem from an older woman with COVID-19, enrolled during active disease.

The chain has TRBV2 and TRBJ2-7; 10 bases fit TRBD1. Germline lookup yields CDR1 SNHLY and CDR2 FYNNEI. Trimming took 6 bases from V and 1 from J; bases not matched to a gene: 0. This CDR3 is built from 13 residues. The CDR3 spells CASRDRGSYEQYF. The CDR3 DNA sequence: TGTGCCAGCAGGGACAGGGGGTCCTACGAGCAGTACTTC.

This chain uses TRBV5-1 with TRBJ1-1, with D unresolved. The CDR3 sequence is 14 residues long. The germline V gene has CDR1 SGHRS and CDR2 YFSETQ. V shed 4 bases and J shed 1 base, with 11 bases lying between them. CDR3 DNA: TGCGCCAGCAGCCTCGAACGGGAGAACACTGAAGCTTTCTTT. It encodes CASSLERENTEAFF.

The chain carries TRBV28 and TRBJ2-7, with D possibly being TRBD1 (6 bases). This CDR3 has 15 amino acids. In germline, CDR1 is MDHEN, CDR2 SYDVKM. V shed 2 bases and J shed 1 base, with 12 bases lying between them. The CDR3, as DNA: TGTGCCAGCAGTTTACCCGGACAGAGGTCCTACGAGCAGTACTTC. This gives the protein CASSLPGQRSYEQYF.

This clone was seen a handful of times. V and J are TRBV6-6 and TRBJ1-2, with TRBD1 as a possible D gene (5 bases). Between the trimmed V and J ends, which lost 0 bases and 2 bases, there was a span of 7 bases. The CDR3 sequence is 14 residues long. Germline values: CDR1 MNHNY, CDR2 SVGAGI (reference sequence). The CDR3 region is CASSYSKGNYGYTF. The CDR3 nucleotides are TGTGCCAGCAGTTACTCGAAGGGGAACTATGGCTACACCTTC.

The chain joins TRBV28 to TRBJ2-6; a weak D match, TRBD1 (6 bases). The V and J ends lost 7 bases and 1 base respectively, with 11 bases between them. The CDR3 is 15 residues long. Germline assignment: CDR1 MDHEN and CDR2 SYDVKM. The CDR3 sequence is CASIRTGSGANVLTF. CDR3 DNA: TGTGCCAGCATTCGAACAGGGTCTGGGGCCAACGTCCTGACTTTC.

The rearrangement joins TRBV28 to TRBJ1-2, with a weak D call TRBD1 (5 bases). CDR1 is MDHEN, CDR2 SYDVKM, per germline. Trimming stripped 3 bases from V and 7 bases from J, with 21 bases between. There are 16 residues in the CDR3. This CDR3 reads CASSFPAGRDMGGYTF. In DNA form, the CDR3 reads TGTGCCAGCAGTTTTCCGGCAGGGAGGGATATGGGTGGCTACACCTTC.

This clone came up once. The J gene is TRBJ1-5, the V gene TRBV6-5, with 7 bases matching TRBD1. J was trimmed by 0 bases and V by 6 bases; bases with no gene match: 5. This CDR3 has 15 residues. Germline CDR1 and CDR2: MNHEY and SVGAGI. For the CDR3, the DNA is TGTGCCAGCAGGTTGGGACAGTATAGCAATCAGCCCCAGCATTTT. This codes for CASRLGQYSNQPQHF.

The genes are TRBV5-8 and TRBJ1-1; D uncertain. Trimming pared 1 base from V and 0 bases from J, leaving 7 bases between. Germline assignment: CDR1 SGHTS and CDR2 YDEGEE. The CDR3 extends over 14 amino acids. The DNA for the CDR3 is TGTGCCAGCAGCTTGTGGCGGATGAACACTGAAGCTTTCTTT. The encoded protein is CASSLWRMNTEAFF.

The sample holds a few counts of this clone. This chain joins TRBV6-5 and TRBJ1-2; maybe TRBD1 (5 bases). This CDR3 is built from 15 residues. In germline, CDR1 is MNHEY, CDR2 SVGAGI. Trimming removed 0 bases at V and 5 bases at J, with 13 bases between. CDR3 sequence (DNA): TGTGCCAGCAGTTACTCCCGGGGAGGGGATTATGGCTACACCTTC. Its translation: CASSYSRGGDYGYTF.

The chain is built from TRBV28 and TRBJ1-1; the D is unclear. This CDR3 has 16 amino acids. Germline CDR1 MDHEN, CDR2 SYDVKM. Trimming cost V 1 base and J 1 base, with 13 bases left between them. This chain's CDR3 is CASSLSRTRKNTEAFF. In DNA form, the CDR3 reads TGTGCCAGCAGTTTATCAAGAACCAGAAAGAACACTGAAGCTTTCTTT. Looking up the rest from reference TRBV28 and TRBJ1-1 gives the full variable domain: DVKVTQSSRYLVKRTGEKVFLECVQDMDHENMFWYRQDPGLGLRLIYFSYDVKMKEKGDIPEGYSVSREKKERFSLILESASTNQTSMYLCASSLSRTRKNTEAFFGQGTRLTVV.

The chain recombines TRBV14 with TRBJ1-1, with D maybe TRBD1 (5 bases). Germline values: CDR1 SGHDN, CDR2 FVKESK. CDR3 size: 12 residues. Trimming removed 1 base at V and 7 bases at J, with 7 bases between. The CDR3 region has the DNA TGTGCCAGCAGCCAAGGGGGCAATGAAGCTTTCTTT. It is translated as CASSQGGNEAFF.

The chain joins TRBV20-1 to TRBJ1-1; no definite D call. This CDR3 contains 11 residues. Germline V gene sequence: CDR1 DFQATT, CDR2 SNEGSKA (reference sequence). The CDR3 DNA follows: TGCAGGTTTCAGGAAAGCACTGAAGCTTTCTTT. Residues: CRFQESTEAFF.

The rearrangement uses TRBV28 and TRBJ1-5; D remains unclear. CDR3 size: 14 residues. Germline V CDR1 and CDR2: MDHEN, SYDVKM. V was pared by 3 bases and J by 0 bases, with 6 bases between. The DNA for the CDR3 is TGTGCCAGCAGTTTCTCGGGTAGCAATCAGCCCCAGCATTTT. Translating it yields CASSFSGSNQPQHF.

V is TRBV3-1 (or the pseudogene TRBV3-2) and J is TRBJ2-5; 8 bases fit TRBD1. The length of the CDR3 is 16 residues. Germline lookup yields CDR1 LGHDT and CDR2 YNNKEL (reference sequence). V shed 4 bases and J 2 bases; nucleotides not matched to a gene: 9. The CDR3 nucleotides read TGTGCCAGCAGCCGCCGACAGGGGAGAGGACAAGAGACCCAGTACTTC. Translating gives CASSRRQGRGQETQYF.

This clone was detected only once. The V gene is TRBV28, the J gene TRBJ1-5, with D hard to call. Germline lookup yields CDR1 MDHEN and CDR2 SYDVKM. V lost 8 bases, J lost 0 bases, and 5 bases lay in between. This CDR3 has 12 residues. The DNA of the CDR3 is TGTGCCAGCGTCGTTAGCAATCAGCCCCAGCATTTT. As protein: CASVVSNQPQHF.

This chain connects TRBV6-5 to TRBJ1-2; TRBD1 might be the D (5 bases). Germline CDR1 MNHEY, CDR2 SVGAGI. Trimming took 2 bases from V and 2 from J, leaving 9 bases between them. The CDR3 is made up of 14 amino acids. CDR3 DNA: TGTGCCAGCAGTTACGCGGCAGGGAACTATGGCTACACCTTC. This encodes CASSYAAGNYGYTF.

This clone was observed a handful of times. A read error may account for a junction end that differs from germline. The J gene is TRBJ2-5, the V gene TRBV7-7; TRBD1 agrees at 9 bases. The CDR3 covers 14 residues. Germline lookup yields CDR1 SSHAT and CDR2 FNYEAQ (reference sequence). Here the CDR3 reads CASSATGGQETQYF. CDR3 nucleotide sequence: TGTGCTAGCAGCGCGACAGGGGGCCAAGAGACCCAGTACTTC.

The chain recombines TRBV3-1 (or the pseudogene TRBV3-2) with TRBJ1-1; D is ambiguous. This CDR3 has 14 amino acids. With 5 bases removed from V and 1 base from J, the gap between germline ends came to 11 bases. Germline V gives CDR1 LGHDT, CDR2 YNNKEL (reference sequence). CDR3 loop: CASSSRGRNTEAFF. CDR3 DNA sequence: TGTGCCAGCAGCTCCCGGGGAAGGAACACTGAAGCTTTCTTT.

This clone was counted a single time. The rearrangement uses TRBV5-6 and TRBJ2-7; 8 bases match TRBD2. CDR1 SGHDT and CDR2 YYEEEE come from the germline V gene. This CDR3 region has 15 residues. V was clipped by 0 bases and J by 3 bases; unmatched bases: 5. DNA of the CDR3: TGTGCCAGCAGCTTGGTAGGCGGGGGGATCTACGAGCAGTACTTC. This encodes CASSLVGGGIYEQYF.

This clone has only one observation. The chain carries TRBV5-1 and TRBJ2-3; D gene ambiguous. Trimming pared 1 base from V and 3 bases from J, leaving 12 bases between. CDR3 length: 15 amino acids. Germline CDR1 reads SGHRS; CDR2 reads YFSETQ. This CDR3 reads CASSLPLVGTDTQYF. CDR3 DNA: TGCGCCAGCAGCTTGCCGTTGGTCGGTACAGATACGCAGTATTTT.

The V gene is TRBV3-1 (or the pseudogene TRBV3-2), the J gene TRBJ1-2; no clear D gene. The germline gives CDR1 LGHDT, CDR2 YNNKEL (reference sequence). V dropped 1 base and J dropped 11 bases, with 11 bases sitting between them. CDR3 length equals 12 residues. CDR3 sequence: CASSQAPVEYTF. The DNA for the CDR3 is TGTGCCAGCAGCCAAGCCCCGGTTGAGTACACCTTC.

The chain uses TRBV5-1 and TRBJ2-3, with TRBD2 matching 7 bases. The germline CDR1 and CDR2 sequences are SGHRS and YFSETQ. The CDR3 runs to 14 residues. V shed 8 bases and J 0 bases; nucleotides not matched to a gene: 6. The CDR3 here is CASTQAGSTDTQYF. The CDR3 bases are TGCGCCAGTACGCAAGCGGGGAGCACAGATACGCAGTATTTT.

This sequence joins TRBV6-1 and TRBJ2-5; 14 nucleotides align to TRBD2. The CDR3 loop spans 17 amino acids. V gave up 6 bases and J gave up 3 bases; unmatched junction bases: 9. Germline CDR1 MNHNS, CDR2 SASEGT. CDR3: CASSEKRLAGGEETQYF. The CDR3, as DNA: TGTGCCAGCAGCGAAAAAAGACTAGCGGGGGGGGAAGAGACCCAGTACTTC.

This clone has a single count. The chain recombines TRBV7-9 with TRBJ1-2, with TRBD1 identical over 8 bases. CDR1 is SEHNR, CDR2 FQNEAQ, per germline (reference sequence). This CDR3 is built from 15 residues. With 3 bases clipped from V and 6 bases from J, the junction kept 9 bases outside the gene matches. The CDR3 is CASSFSGRGPNGYTF. In DNA, the CDR3 is TGTGCCAGCAGCTTTTCGGGCAGGGGGCCCAATGGCTACACCTTC.

This chain joins TRBV18 and TRBJ2-7, with 12 bases aligning to TRBD1. The CDR3 sequence is 15 residues long. CDR1 KGHSH and CDR2 LQKENI come from the germline V gene. The J segment lost 4 bases and the V segment lost 3 bases, leaving 4 bases of the junction unmatched. CDR3 sequence (DNA): TGTGCCAGCTCACCTCTGGGACAGGGGGCGTACGAGCAGTACTTC. It encodes CASSPLGQGAYEQYF.